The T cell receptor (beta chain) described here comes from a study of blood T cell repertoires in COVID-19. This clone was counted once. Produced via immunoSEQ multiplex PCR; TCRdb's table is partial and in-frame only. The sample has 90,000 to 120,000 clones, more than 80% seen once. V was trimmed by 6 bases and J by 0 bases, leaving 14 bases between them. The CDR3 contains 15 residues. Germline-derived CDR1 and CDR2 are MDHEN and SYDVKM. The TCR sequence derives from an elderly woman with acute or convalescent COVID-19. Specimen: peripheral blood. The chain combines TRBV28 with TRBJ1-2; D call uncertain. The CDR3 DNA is TGTGCCAGCAGCCCCCTCCTGTTCCCTAACTATGGCTACACCTTC. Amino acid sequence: CASSPLLFPNYGYTF.